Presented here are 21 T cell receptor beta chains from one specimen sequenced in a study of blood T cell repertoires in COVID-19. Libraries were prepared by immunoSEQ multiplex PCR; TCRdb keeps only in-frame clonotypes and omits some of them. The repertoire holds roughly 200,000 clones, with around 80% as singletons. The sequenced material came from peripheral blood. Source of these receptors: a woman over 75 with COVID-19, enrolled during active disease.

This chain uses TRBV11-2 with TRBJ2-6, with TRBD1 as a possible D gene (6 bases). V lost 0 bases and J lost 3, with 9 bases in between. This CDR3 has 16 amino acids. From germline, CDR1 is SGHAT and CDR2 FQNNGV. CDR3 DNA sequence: TGTGCCAGCAGCTTAGATCGGACAGTTGGGGCCAACGTCCTGACTTTC. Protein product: CASSLDRTVGANVLTF.

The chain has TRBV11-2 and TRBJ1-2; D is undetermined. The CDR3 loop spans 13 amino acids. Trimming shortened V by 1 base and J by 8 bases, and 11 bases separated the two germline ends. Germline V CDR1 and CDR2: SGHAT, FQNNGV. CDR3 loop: CASSLGGQTGYTF. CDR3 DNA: TGTGCCAGCAGCTTAGGCGGCCAAACCGGCTACACCTTC.

The CDR3 protein is CASSVRDRVGGYTF. The CDR3, as DNA: TGTGCCAGCAGTGTCCGGGACAGGGTAGGTGGCTACACCTTC. The chain combines TRBV27 with TRBJ1-2; 9 positions match TRBD1. The germline V gene has CDR1 MNHEY and CDR2 SMNVEV (reference sequence). V lost 5 bases to trimming and J lost 7 bases; unmatched junction nucleotides: 8. CDR3 size: 14 residues.

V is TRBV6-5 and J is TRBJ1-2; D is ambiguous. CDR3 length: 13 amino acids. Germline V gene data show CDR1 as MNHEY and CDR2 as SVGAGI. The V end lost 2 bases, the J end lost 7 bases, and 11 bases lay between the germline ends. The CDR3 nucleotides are TGTGCCAGCAGTTACGACACAGTGGGTGGCTACACCTTC. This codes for CASSYDTVGGYTF.

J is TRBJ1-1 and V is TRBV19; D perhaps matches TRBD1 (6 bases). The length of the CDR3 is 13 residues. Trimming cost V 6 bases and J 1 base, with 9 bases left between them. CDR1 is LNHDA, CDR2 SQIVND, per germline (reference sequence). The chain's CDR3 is CASRWTANTEAFF. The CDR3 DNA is TGTGCCAGTAGGTGGACAGCGAACACTGAAGCTTTCTTT.

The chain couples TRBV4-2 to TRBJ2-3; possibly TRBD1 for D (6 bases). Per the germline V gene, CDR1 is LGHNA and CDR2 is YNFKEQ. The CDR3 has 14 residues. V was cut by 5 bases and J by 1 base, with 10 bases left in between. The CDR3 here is CASSNRQGTDTQYF. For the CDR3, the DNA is TGTGCCAGCAGCAACCGACAGGGCACAGATACGCAGTATTTT.

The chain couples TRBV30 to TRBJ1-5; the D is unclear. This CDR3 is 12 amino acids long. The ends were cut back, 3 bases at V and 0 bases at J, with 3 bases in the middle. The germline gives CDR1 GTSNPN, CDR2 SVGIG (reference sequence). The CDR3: CAWSLSNQPQHF. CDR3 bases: TGTGCCTGGAGCCTTAGCAATCAGCCCCAGCATTTT.

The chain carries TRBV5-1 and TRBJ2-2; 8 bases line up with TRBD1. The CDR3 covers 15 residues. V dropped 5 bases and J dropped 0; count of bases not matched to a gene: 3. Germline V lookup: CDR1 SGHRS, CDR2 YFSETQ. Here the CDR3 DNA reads TGCGCCAGCAGACAGGGGGACGCGAACACCGGGGAGCTGTTTTTT. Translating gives CASRQGDANTGELFF. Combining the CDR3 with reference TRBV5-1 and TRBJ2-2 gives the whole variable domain KAGVTQTPRYLIKTRGQQVTLSCSPISGHRSVSWYQQTPGQGLQFLFEYFSETQRNKGNFPGRFSGRQFSNSRSEMNVSTLELGDSALYLCASRQGDANTGELFFGEGSRLTVL.

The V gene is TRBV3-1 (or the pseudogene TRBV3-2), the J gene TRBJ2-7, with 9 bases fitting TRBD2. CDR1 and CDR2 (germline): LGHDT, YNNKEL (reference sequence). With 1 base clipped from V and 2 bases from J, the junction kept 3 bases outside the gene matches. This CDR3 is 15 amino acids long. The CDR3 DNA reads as TGTGCCAGCAGCCAAGGACTAGCGGAGGCCTACGAGCAGTACTTC. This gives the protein CASSQGLAEAYEQYF.

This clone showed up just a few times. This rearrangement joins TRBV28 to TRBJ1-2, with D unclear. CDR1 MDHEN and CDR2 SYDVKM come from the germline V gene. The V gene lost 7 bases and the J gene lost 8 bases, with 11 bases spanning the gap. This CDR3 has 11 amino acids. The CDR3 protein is CASTGVGGYTF. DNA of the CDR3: TGTGCCAGCACCGGGGTCGGAGGCTACACCTTC.

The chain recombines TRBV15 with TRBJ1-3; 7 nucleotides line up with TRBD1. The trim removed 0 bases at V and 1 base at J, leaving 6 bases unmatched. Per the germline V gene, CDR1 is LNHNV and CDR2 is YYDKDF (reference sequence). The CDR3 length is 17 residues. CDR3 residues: CATSREQGRLSGNTIYF. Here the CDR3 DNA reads TGTGCCACCAGCAGAGAACAGGGGAGACTTTCTGGAAACACCATATATTTT.

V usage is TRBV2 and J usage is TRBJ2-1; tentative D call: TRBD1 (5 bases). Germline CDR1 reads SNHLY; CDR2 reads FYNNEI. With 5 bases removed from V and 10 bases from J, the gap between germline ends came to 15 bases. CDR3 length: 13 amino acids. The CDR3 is CASSPQGSREQFF. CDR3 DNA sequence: TGTGCCAGCAGTCCCCAGGGATCCCGCGAGCAGTTCTTC.

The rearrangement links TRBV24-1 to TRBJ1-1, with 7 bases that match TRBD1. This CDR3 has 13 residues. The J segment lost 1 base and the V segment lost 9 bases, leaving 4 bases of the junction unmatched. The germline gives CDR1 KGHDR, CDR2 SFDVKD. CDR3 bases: TGTGCCACCGAGAACAGGGGGAACACTGAAGCTTTCTTT. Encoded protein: CATENRGNTEAFF.

The CDR3 bases are TGTGCCAGCTCACCATGGGAGAATCAGCCCCAGCATTTT. It yields the protein CASSPWENQPQHF. V gene TRBV18 combines with J gene TRBJ1-5, with D unclear. Germline V gene data show CDR1 as KGHSH and CDR2 as LQKENI. This CDR3 comprises 13 residues. Trimming removed 2 bases from V and 4 bases from J, with 6 bases in between.

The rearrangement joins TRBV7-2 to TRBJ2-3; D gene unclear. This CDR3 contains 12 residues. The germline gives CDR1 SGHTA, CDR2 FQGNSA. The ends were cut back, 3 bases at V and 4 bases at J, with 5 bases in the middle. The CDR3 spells CASSFISDTQYF. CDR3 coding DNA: TGTGCCAGCAGCTTTATTTCAGATACGCAGTATTTT.

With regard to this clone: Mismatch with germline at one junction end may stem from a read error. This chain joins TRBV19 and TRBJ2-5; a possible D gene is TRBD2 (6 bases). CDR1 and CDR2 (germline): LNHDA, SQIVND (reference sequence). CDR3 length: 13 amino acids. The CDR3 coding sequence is TGTGCGAGTAGGCGGAGGGATATGGAGACCCAGTACTTC. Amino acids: CASRRRDMETQYF. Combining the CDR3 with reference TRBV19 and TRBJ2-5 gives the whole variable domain DGGITQSPKYLFRKEGQNVTLSCEQNLNHDAMYWYRQDPGQGLRLIYYSQIVNDFQKGDIAEGYSVSREKKESFPLTVTSAQKNPTAFYLCASRRRDMETQYFGPGTRLLVL.

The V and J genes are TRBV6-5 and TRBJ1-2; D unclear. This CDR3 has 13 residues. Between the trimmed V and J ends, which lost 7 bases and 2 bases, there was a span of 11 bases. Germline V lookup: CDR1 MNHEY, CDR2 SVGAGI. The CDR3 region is CASTSSQNYGYTF. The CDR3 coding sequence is TGTGCCAGCACTTCTTCCCAGAACTATGGCTACACCTTC.

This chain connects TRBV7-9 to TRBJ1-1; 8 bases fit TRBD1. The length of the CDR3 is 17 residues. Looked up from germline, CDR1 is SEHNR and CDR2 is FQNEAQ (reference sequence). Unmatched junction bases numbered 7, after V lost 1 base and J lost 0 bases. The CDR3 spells CASSLDPGQGLNTEAFF. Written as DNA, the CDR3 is TGTGCCAGCAGCTTAGACCCCGGACAGGGTCTGAACACTGAAGCTTTCTTT.

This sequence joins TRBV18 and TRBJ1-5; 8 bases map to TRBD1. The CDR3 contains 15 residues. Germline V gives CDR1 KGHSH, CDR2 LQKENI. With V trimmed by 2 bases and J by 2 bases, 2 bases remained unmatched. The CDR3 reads CASSPEQGGNQPQHF. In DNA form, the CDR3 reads TGTGCCAGCTCACCAGAACAGGGGGGCAATCAGCCCCAGCATTTT.

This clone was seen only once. CDR3 in amino acids: CASRIKGQGRNEQYV. The CDR3 DNA follows: TGTGCCAGCAGAATCAAAGGACAGGGAAGGAACGAGCAGTACGTC. The V call is TRBV21-1, the J call TRBJ2-7; the D call of TRBD1 is as the table states it, not checked on the DNA. TRBV21-1 constitutes a pseudogene. The CDR3 consists of 15 residues.

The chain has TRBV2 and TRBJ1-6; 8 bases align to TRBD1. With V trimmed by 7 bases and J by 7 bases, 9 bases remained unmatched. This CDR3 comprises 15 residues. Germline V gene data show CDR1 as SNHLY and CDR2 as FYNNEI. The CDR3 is CASTWGTGINSPLHF. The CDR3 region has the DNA TGTGCCAGCACCTGGGGGACAGGTATCAATTCACCCCTCCACTTT.